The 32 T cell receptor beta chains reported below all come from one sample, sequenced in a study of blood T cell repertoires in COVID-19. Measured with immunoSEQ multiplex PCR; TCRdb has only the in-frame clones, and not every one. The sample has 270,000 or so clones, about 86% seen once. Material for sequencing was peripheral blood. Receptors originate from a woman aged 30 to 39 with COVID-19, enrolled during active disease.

The CDR3: CASSFEGYNEQFF. The CDR3 DNA reads as TGTGCCAGCAGTTTCGAGGGCTACAATGAGCAGTTCTTC. The chain has TRBV27 and TRBJ2-1; possibly TRBD2 for D (5 bases). CDR1 is MNHEY and CDR2 is SMNVEV in the germline V gene (reference sequence). V was cut by 3 bases and J by 3 bases, with 6 bases left in between. The CDR3 runs 13 residues.

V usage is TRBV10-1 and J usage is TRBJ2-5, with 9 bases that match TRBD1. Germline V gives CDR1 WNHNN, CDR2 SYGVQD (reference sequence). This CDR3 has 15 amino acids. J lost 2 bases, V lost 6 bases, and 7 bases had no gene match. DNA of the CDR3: TGCGCCAGCAGCGATGGACAGGGGCCTCAAGAGACCCAGTACTTC. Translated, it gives CASSDGQGPQETQYF.

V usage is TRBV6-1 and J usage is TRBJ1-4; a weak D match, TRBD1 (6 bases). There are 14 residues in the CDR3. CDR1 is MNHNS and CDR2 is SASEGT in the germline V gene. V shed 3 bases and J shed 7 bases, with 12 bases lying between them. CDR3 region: CASSDRGTGEKLFF. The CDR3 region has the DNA TGTGCCAGCAGTGACAGGGGTACGGGTGAAAAACTGTTTTTT.

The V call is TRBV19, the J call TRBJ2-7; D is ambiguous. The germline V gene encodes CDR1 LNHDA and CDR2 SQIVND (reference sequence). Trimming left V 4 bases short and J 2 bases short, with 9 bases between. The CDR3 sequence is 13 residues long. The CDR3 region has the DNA TGTGCCAGTAGTAGCTTGAGTACCTACGAGCAGTACTTC. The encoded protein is CASSSLSTYEQYF.

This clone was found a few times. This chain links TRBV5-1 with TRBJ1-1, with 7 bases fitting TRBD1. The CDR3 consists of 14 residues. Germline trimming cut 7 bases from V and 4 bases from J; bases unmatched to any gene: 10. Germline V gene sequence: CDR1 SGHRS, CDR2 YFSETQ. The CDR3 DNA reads TGCGCCAGCGCCGGGACAGCCCTGGGCACTGAAGCTTTCTTT. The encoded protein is CASAGTALGTEAFF.

In nucleotides, the CDR3 is TGTGCCAGCAGCCTTTCACGGACTACCCCAGGGACCCAGTACTTC. As protein: CASSLSRTTPGTQYF. The J gene is TRBJ2-5, the V gene TRBV7-9, with D possibly TRBD2 on 6 matching bases. From germline, CDR1 is SEHNR and CDR2 FQNEAQ (reference sequence). The CDR3 loop spans 15 amino acids. Trimming removed 5 bases at V and 7 bases at J, with 20 bases between. Full variable domain (rest looked up from reference TRBV7-9 and TRBJ2-5): DTGVSQNPRHKITKRGQNVTFRCDPISEHNRLYWYRQTLGQGPEFLTYFQNEAQLEKSRLLSDRFSAERPKGSFSTLEIQRTEQGDSAMYLCASSLSRTTPGTQYFGPGTRLLVL.

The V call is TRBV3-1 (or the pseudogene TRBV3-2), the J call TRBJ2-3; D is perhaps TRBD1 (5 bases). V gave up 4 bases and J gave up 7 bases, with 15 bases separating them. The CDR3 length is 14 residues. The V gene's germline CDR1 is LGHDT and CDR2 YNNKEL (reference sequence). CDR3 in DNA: TGTGCCAGCAGCCCAGAGGTAGGGGTCAATACGCAGTATTTT. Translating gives CASSPEVGVNTQYF.

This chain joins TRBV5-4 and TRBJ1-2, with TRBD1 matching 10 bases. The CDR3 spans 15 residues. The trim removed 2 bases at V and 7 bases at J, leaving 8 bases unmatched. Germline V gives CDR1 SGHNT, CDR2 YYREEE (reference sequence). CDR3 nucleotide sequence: TGTGCCAGCAGCTTAATCCGGGACAGGGGTGCTGGCTACACCTTC. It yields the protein CASSLIRDRGAGYTF.

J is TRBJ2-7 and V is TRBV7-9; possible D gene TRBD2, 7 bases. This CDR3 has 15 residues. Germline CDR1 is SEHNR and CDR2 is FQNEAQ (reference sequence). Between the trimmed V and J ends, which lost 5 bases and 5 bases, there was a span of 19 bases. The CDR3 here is CASSALGGASDEQYF. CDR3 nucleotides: TGTGCCAGCAGCGCTTTAGGGGGGGCGAGCGACGAGCAGTACTTC.

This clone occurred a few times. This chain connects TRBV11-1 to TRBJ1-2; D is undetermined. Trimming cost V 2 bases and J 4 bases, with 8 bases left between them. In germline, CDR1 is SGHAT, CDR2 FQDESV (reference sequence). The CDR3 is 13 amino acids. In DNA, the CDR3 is TGTGCCAGCAGCTTACGGGGTTTCTATGGCTACACCTTC. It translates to CASSLRGFYGYTF.

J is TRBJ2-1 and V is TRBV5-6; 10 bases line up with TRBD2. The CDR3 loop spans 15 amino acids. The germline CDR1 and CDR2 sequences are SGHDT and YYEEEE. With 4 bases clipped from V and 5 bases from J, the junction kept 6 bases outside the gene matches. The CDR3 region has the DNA TGTGCCAGCAGCCGTGTAGCGGGGGGACACAATGAGCAGTTCTTC. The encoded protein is CASSRVAGGHNEQFF.

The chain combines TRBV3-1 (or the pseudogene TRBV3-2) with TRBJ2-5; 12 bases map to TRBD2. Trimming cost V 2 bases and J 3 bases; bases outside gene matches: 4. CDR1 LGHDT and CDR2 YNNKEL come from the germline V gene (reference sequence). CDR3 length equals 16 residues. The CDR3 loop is CASSQLAGGPEETQYF. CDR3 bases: TGTGCCAGCAGCCAACTAGCGGGGGGGCCGGAAGAGACCCAGTACTTC.

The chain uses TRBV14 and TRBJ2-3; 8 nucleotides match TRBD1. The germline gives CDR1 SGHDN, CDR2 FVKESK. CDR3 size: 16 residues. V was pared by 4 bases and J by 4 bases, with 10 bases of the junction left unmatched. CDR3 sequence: CASSPTTGEAPDTQYF. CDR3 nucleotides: TGTGCCAGCAGCCCAACGACAGGGGAGGCTCCAGATACGCAGTATTTT.

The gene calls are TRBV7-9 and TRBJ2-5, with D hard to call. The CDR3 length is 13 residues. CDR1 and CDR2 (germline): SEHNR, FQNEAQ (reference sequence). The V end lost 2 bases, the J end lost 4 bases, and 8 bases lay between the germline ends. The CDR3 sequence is CASSLSVRETQYF. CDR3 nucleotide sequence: TGTGCCAGCAGCTTATCGGTTCGAGAGACCCAGTACTTC.

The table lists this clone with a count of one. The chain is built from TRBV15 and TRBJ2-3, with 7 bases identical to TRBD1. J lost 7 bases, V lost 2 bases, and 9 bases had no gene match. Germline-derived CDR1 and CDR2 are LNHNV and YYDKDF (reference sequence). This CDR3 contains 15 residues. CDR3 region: CATSRWQGELNTQYF. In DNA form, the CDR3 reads TGTGCCACCAGCAGATGGCAGGGGGAGTTAAATACGCAGTATTTT.

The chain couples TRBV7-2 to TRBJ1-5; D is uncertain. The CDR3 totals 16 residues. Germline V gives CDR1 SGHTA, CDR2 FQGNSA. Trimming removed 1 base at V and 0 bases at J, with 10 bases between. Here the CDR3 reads CASSLGSTYSNQPQHF. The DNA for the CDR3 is TGTGCCAGCAGCTTAGGGTCCACCTATAGCAATCAGCCCCAGCATTTT.

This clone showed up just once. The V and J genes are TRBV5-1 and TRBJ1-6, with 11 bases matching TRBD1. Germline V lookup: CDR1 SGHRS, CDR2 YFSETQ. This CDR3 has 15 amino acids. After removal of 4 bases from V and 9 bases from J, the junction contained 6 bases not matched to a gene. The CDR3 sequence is CASSTGQGGISPLHF. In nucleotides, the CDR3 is TGCGCCAGCAGCACGGGACAGGGGGGGATTTCACCCCTCCACTTT. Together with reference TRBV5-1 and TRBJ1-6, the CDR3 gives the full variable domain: KAGVTQTPRYLIKTRGQQVTLSCSPISGHRSVSWYQQTPGQGLQFLFEYFSETQRNKGNFPGRFSGRQFSNSRSEMNVSTLELGDSALYLCASSTGQGGISPLHFGNGTRLTVT.

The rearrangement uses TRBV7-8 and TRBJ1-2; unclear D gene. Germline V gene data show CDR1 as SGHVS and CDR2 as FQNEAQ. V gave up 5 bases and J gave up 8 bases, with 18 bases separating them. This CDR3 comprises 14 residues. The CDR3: CASSPKTGIYGYTF. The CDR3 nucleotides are TGTGCCAGCAGCCCCAAGACGGGGATCTACGGCTACACCTTC.

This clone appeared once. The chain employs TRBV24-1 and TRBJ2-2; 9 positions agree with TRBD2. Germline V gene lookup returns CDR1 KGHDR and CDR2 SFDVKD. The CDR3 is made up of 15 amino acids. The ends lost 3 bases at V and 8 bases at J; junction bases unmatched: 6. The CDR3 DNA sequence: TGTGCCACCAGTGATCCCGGGACTAGCAAAGGGGAGCTGTTTTTT. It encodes CATSDPGTSKGELFF.

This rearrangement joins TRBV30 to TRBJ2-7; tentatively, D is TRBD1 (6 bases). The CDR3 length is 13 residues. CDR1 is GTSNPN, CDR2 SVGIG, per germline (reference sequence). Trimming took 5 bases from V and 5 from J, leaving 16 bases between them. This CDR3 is CAWGRGGANEQYF. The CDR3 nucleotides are TGTGCCTGGGGAAGAGGGGGTGCCAACGAGCAGTACTTC.

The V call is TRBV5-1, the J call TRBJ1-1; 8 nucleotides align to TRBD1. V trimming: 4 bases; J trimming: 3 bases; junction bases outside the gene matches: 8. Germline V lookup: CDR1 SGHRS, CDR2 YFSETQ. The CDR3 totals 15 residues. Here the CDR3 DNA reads TGCGCCAGCAGCCACCAGGGGGCTGGGGACACTGAAGCTTTCTTT. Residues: CASSHQGAGDTEAFF. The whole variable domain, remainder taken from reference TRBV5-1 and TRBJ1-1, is KAGVTQTPRYLIKTRGQQVTLSCSPISGHRSVSWYQQTPGQGLQFLFEYFSETQRNKGNFPGRFSGRQFSNSRSEMNVSTLELGDSALYLCASSHQGAGDTEAFFGQGTRLTVV.

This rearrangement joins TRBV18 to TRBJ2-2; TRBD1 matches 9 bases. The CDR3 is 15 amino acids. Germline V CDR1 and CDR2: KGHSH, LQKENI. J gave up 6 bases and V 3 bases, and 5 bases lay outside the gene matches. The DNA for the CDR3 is TGTGCCAGCTCACCCCCGGGACAGGGATCCGGGGAGCTGTTTTTT. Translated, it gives CASSPPGQGSGELFF.

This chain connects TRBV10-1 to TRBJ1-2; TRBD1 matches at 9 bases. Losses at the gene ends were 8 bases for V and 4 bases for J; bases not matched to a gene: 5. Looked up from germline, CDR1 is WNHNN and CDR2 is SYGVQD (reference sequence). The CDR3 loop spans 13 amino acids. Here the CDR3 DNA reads TGCGCCAGCCCCGGGACAGGGTTCTATGGCTACACCTTC. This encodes CASPGTGFYGYTF.

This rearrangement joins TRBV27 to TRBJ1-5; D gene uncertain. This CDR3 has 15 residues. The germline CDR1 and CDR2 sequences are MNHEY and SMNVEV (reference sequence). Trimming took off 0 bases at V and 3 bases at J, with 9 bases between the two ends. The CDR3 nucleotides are TGTGCCAGCAGTTTATCGGCAGGTACCAATCAGCCCCAGCATTTT. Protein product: CASSLSAGTNQPQHF.

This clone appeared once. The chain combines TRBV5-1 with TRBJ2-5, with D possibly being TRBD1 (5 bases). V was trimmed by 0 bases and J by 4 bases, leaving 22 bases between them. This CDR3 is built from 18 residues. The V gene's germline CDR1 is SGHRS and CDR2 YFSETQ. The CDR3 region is CASSLAVRVSKIRETQYF. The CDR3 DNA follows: TGCGCCAGCAGCTTGGCCGTCAGGGTCTCGAAAATAAGAGAGACCCAGTACTTC.

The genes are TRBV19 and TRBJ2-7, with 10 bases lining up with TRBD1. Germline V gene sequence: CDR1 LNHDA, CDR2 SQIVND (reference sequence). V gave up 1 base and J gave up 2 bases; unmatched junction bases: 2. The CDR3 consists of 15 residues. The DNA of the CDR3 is TGTGCCAGTAGTATAGCGACAGGGGGCACCTACGAGCAGTACTTC. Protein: CASSIATGGTYEQYF.

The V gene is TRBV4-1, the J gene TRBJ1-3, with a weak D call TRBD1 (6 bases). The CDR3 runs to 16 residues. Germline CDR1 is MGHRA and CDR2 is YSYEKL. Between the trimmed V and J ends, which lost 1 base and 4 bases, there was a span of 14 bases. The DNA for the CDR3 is TGCGCCAGCAGCCAAGTGCGGGGGGCGTGGGGAAACACCATATATTTT. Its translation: CASSQVRGAWGNTIYF.

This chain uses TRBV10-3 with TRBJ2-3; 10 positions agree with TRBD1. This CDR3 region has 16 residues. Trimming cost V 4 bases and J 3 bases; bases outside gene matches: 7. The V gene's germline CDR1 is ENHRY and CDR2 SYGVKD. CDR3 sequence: CAISGRTGGETDTQYF. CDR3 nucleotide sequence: TGTGCCATCAGTGGCCGGACAGGGGGGGAAACAGATACGCAGTATTTT.

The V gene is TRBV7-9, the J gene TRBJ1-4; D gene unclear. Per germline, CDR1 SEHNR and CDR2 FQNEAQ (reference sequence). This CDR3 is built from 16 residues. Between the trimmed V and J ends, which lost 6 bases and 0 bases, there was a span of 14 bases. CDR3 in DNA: TGTGCCAGCAGTCAATCCAGCGGAGCAACTAATGAAAAACTGTTTTTT. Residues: CASSQSSGATNEKLFF.

The CDR3 region is CASSSVAGRVYQTQYF. CDR3 sequence (DNA): TGTGCCAGCAGCTCCGTAGCGGGGCGGGTTTATCAGACCCAGTACTTC. The chain uses TRBV7-9 and TRBJ2-5; TRBD2 matches at 8 bases. CDR3 length equals 16 residues. Germline loops: CDR1 SEHNR, CDR2 FQNEAQ (reference sequence). V gave up 4 bases and J gave up 6 bases; unmatched junction bases: 13.

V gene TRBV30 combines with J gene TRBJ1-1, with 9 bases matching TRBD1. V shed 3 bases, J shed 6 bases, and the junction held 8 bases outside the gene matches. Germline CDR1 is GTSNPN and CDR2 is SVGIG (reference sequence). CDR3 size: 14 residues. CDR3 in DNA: TGTGCCTGGAGCTCCGACAGGGGGATAGCTGAAGCTTTCTTT. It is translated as CAWSSDRGIAEAFF.

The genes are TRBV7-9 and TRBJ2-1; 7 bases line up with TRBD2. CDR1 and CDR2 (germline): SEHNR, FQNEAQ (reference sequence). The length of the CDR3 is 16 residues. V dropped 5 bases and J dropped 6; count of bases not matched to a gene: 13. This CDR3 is CASSPTAGNPTNEQFF. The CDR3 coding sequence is TGTGCCAGCAGCCCCACAGCGGGGAACCCAACCAATGAGCAGTTCTTC.